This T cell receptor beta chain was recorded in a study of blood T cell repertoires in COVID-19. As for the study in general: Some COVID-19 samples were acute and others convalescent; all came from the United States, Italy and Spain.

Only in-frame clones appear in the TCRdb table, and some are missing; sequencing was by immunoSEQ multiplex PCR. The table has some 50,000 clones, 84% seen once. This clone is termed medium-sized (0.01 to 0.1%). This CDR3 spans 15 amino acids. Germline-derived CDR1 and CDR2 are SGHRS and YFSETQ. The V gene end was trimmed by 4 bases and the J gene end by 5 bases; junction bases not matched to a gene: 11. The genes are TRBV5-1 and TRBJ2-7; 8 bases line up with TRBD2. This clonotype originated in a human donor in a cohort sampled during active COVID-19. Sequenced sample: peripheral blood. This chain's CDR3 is CASSAYPGLVNEQYF. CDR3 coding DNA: TGCGCCAGCAGCGCCTACCCGGGACTAGTCAACGAGCAGTACTTC.